The clone carrying this T cell receptor beta chain came up many times. Time point denoted: blood at routine non-recurrence follow-up after resection. Tumor, nontumor lung or frozen PBMC supplied whole RNA that was sequenced unsorted. All TCR cDNA molecules were individually tagged with a unique molecular identifier. TCRdb re-called the 5' RACE reads through MiXCR, storing one row per CDR3 protein. The sample includes roughly 26,000 distinct CDR3 sequences, approximately 5.4% of them seen just once. The data originate from a study of spatial heterogeneity in lung cancer. The overall study: Taken at a median of about 2 years after resection, follow-up PBMC samples underwent sequencing when available.

The ends were cut back, 5 bases at V and 7 bases at J, with 18 bases in the middle. Germline-derived CDR1 and CDR2 are DFQATT and SNEGSKA (reference sequence). The CDR3 consists of 14 residues. This chain uses TRBV20-1 with TRBJ1-5; D gene ambiguous. The clonotype was recovered from a male donor with early-stage non-small cell lung cancer. The starting material was PBMCs, obtained at follow-up. This chain's CDR3 is CSARGVGPGQPQHF. The CDR3 DNA sequence: TGCAGTGCTCGTGGTGTTGGGCCGGGACAGCCCCAGCATTTT.